This TCR beta chain appears in the sequencing data of a study of persistence of HIV-infected CD4 T cells. Study at large: The sample holds CD4+ T cells responsive to CMV or HIV-1 Gag.

The libraries were made with immunoSEQ version 4 in survey mode. The table came from immunoSEQ multiplex PCR; TCRdb's copy has only in-frame clones and leaves some out. The data contain about 64,000 clones, 70% to 75% of them singletons. The stimulus was an HIV-1 Gag 15-mer peptide pool, 0.8 to 1 ug/peptide/mL. CD40L/CD69 double-negative CD45RO-high memory CD4+ T cells were collected. Suppressive ART was started during chronic HIV-1 infection in these adults. Inclusion required CMV-positive serology and CD4+ counts above 400 cells/uL. For 15 to 20 hours, CD8-depleted PBMCs received anti-CD28/CD49d costimulation, a CD40-blocking antibody and enfuvirtide. A note on this clone: What it recognizes is unknown.

Germline CDR1 and CDR2: SGHTA and FQGNSA. V was pared by 5 bases and J by 1 base, with 12 bases between. The CDR3 totals 15 residues. V gene TRBV7-2 combines with J gene TRBJ1-5; D gene unclear. Sequenced here: CD4+ T cells sorted from PBMCs after roughly 17-hour stimulation, sampled from a patient who received antiretroviral therapy. This TCR came from an adult man with HIV who was CMV-seropositive. This chain's CDR3 is CASSPWKGSNQPQHF. The CDR3 nucleotides read TGTGCCAGCAGCCCCTGGAAGGGAAGCAATCAGCCCCAGCATTTT.